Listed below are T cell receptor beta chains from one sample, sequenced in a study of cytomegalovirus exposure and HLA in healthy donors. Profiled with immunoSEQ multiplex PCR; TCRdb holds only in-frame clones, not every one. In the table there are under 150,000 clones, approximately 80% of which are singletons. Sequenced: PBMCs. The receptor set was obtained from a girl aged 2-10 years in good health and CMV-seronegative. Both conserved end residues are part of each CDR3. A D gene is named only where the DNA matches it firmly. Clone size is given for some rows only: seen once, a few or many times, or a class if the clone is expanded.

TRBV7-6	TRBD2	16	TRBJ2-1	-	CASSPDSGGDYNEQFF	TGTGCCAGCAGCCCGGATAGCGGGGGTGACTACAATGAGCAGTTCTTC
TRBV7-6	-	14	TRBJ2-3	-	CASSLELGGDTQYF	TGTGCCAGCAGCTTAGAGCTAGGAGGAGATACGCAGTATTTT
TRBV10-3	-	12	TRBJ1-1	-	CAIKRGNTEAFF	TGTGCCATCAAAAGAGGGAACACTGAAGCTTTCTTT
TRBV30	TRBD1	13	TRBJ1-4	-	CACSGTGNEKLFF	TGTGCCTGCTCCGGGACAGGGAATGAAAAACTGTTTTTT
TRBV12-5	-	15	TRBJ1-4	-	CASGGGSRRREKLFF	TGTGCTAGTGGGGGGGGTTCAAGACGGCGGGAAAAACTGTTTTTT
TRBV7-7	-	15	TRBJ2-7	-	CASSLGQGISYEQYF	TGTGCTAGCAGCTTAGGCCAGGGGATCAGCTACGAGCAGTACTTC
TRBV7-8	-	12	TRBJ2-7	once	CASSLSLREQYF	TGTGCCAGCAGCTTATCACTACGCGAGCAGTACTTC
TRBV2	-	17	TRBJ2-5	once	CASIRGALYVGSTQQYF	TGTGCCAGCATCAGGGGGGCCCTCTACGTTGGGTCCACGCAGCAGTACTTC
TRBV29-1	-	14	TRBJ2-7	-	CSVRTQGAAYEQYF	TGCAGCGTTCGAACACAGGGCGCGGCCTACGAGCAGTACTTC
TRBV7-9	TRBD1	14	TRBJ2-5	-	CASSPSSGGETQYF	TGTGCCAGCAGCCCATCGTCAGGGGGAGAGACCCAGTACTTC
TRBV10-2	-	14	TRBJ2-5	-	CASTQDYVEETQYF	TGCGCCAGCACCCAAGACTACGTCGAAGAGACCCAGTACTTC
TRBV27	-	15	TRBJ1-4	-	CASGPRDEDNEKLFF	TGTGCCAGCGGACCCAGGGATGAGGATAATGAAAAACTGTTTTTT
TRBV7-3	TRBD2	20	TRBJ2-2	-	CASSPGEYSGSSYGAGELFF	TGTGCCAGCAGCCCAGGGGAGTACAGCGGGAGTTCATATGGGGCCGGGGAGCTGTTTTTT
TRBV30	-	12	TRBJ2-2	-	CAWNRDTGELFF	TGTGCCTGGAACAGGGACACCGGGGAGCTGTTTTTT
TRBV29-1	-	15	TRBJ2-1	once	CSVVGGVSSYNEQFF	TGCAGCGTTGTGGGGGGAGTCAGCTCCTACAATGAGCAGTTCTTC
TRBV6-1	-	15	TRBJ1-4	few	CASSGLWSGNEKLFF	TGTGCCAGCAGTGGTTTATGGAGCGGCAATGAAAAACTGTTTTTT
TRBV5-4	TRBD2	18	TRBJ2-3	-	CASSSGLAGGSGTDTQYF	TGTGCCAGCAGCTCGGGACTAGCGGGGGGGAGTGGCACAGATACGCAGTATTTT